The clone carrying this T cell receptor (beta chain) was observed a few times. Its antigen is not known. The source of the sample is a study of persistence of HIV-infected CD4 T cells. Overlapping HIV-1 Gag 15-mer peptides at about 1 ug per peptide per mL were used. Responding CD4+ T cells were sorted by upregulation of both CD40 ligand and CD69. Sequencing used immunoSEQ version 4 in survey mode. The assay was immunoSEQ multiplex PCR, and TCRdb's table has in-frame clones only and misses some. The repertoire consists of about 30,000 clones, with 70% occurring once and the leading ten covering roughly 1.4%. The source was CD4+ T cells sorted from PBMCs after roughly 18-hour stimulation, collected from a patient who received antiretroviral therapy. The source is an adult man with HIV who was CMV-seropositive.

The CDR3 DNA reads as TGTGCCAGCAGTCCATGGAGACAGGGTGGTGAAAAACTGTTTTTT. It codes for CASSPWRQGGEKLFF. The chain employs TRBV6-6 and TRBJ1-4, with 7 bases lining up with TRBD1. The CDR3 extends over 15 amino acids. The germline V gene has CDR1 MNHNY and CDR2 SVGAGI (reference sequence). V trimming: 5 bases; J trimming: 7 bases; junction bases outside the gene matches: 10.